Listed below are T cell receptor beta chains from one sample, sequenced in a study of radiotherapy plus CTLA-4 blockade in lung cancer. Sequencing was performed with immunoSEQ multiplex PCR; in TCRdb, only in-frame clones are kept and a portion is missing. The table records roughly 30,000 clones, about 81% of them present only once. This specimen was peripheral blood, taken from a patient treated with radiotherapy plus ipilimumab. These receptors were taken from a human donor with non-small cell lung cancer that progressed on radiotherapy plus ipilimumab. Both conserved end residues are part of each CDR3. Each record gives: V gene, J gene, D gene, clone size, CDR3 protein, CDR3 DNA. A D gene is named only where the DNA matches it firmly. Where a row states a size, it is once, few, many or the class of an expanded clone; other rows omit it.

TRBV11-2	TRBJ1-2	-	-	CASSLDRDFYGYTF	TGTGCCAGCAGCTTAGATCGGGACTTCTATGGCTACACCTTC
TRBV9	TRBJ2-2	TRBD1	-	CASSRGQGYTGELFF	TGTGCCAGCAGCCGAGGACAGGGGTACACCGGGGAGCTGTTTTTT
TRBV27	TRBJ2-1	TRBD2	once	CASSVRGGLPIIYNEQFF	TGTGCCAGCAGTGTCCGGGGGGGCCTTCCAATCATTTACAATGAGCAGTTCTTC
TRBV6-1	TRBJ1-1	-	-	CASSEVGDTLNTEAFF	TGTGCCAGCAGTGAAGTGGGGGACACTTTGAACACTGAAGCTTTCTTT
TRBV7-7	TRBJ2-4	TRBD1	-	CASSPGGARSTAKNIQYF	TGTGCTAGCAGCCCAGGGGGCGCACGGTCAACGGCCAAAAACATTCAGTACTTC
TRBV2	TRBJ1-2	-	-	CASFLGEANYGYTF	TGTGCCAGCTTCCTAGGGGAGGCCAACTATGGCTACACCTTC
TRBV6-1	TRBJ1-1	TRBD1	-	CASSGPGGAGTGALNTEAFF	TGTGCCAGCAGTGGCCCCGGTGGGGCAGGGACAGGGGCTTTGAACACTGAAGCTTTCTTT
TRBV5-1	TRBJ2-5	TRBD1	-	CASSPDRVGQETQYF	TGCGCCAGCAGCCCGGACAGGGTTGGTCAAGAGACCCAGTACTTC
TRBV7-2	TRBJ2-2	-	-	CASSPTQGSVGELFF	TGTGCCAGCAGCCCTACCCAGGGTTCTGTCGGGGAGCTGTTTTTT
TRBV19	TRBJ1-4	-	-	CASSRLMGAGEKLFF	TGTGCCAGTAGTCGATTAATGGGCGCAGGTGAAAAACTGTTTTTT
TRBV19	TRBJ2-1	TRBD2	-	CASRPSGGNEQFF	TGTGCCAGTAGACCTAGCGGGGGGAATGAGCAGTTCTTC
TRBV7-9	TRBJ1-5	-	-	CASSLAGSSNQPQHF	TGTGCCAGCAGCTTAGCGGGGAGCAGCAATCAGCCCCAGCATTTT
TRBV18	TRBJ1-6	TRBD1	once	CASSPGTGGPLHF	TGTGCCAGCTCACCTGGGACAGGGGGACCCCTCCACTTT
TRBV5-1	TRBJ1-4	TRBD1	-	CASSGDRGNEKLFF	TGCGCCAGCAGCGGAGACAGGGGAAATGAAAAACTGTTTTTT
TRBV6-6	TRBJ1-2	-	-	CASSSVDYGYTF	TGTGCCAGCAGTTCGGTGGACTATGGCTACACCTTC
TRBV6-4	TRBJ2-4	-	few	CASSDSHGNIQYF	TGTGCCAGCAGTGACTCACATGGAAACATTCAGTACTTC
TRBV14	TRBJ2-7	-	-	CASSPQGWFSYEQYF	TGTGCCAGCAGCCCGCAGGGCTGGTTCTCCTACGAGCAGTACTTC
TRBV10-3	TRBJ2-5	TRBD2	-	CAISDVKRGGGETQYF	TGTGCCATCAGTGACGTGAAGCGGGGGGGCGGGGAGACCCAGTACTTC
TRBV2	TRBJ1-1	-	-	CASRAGHGKGIAEAFF	TGTGCCAGCAGAGCGGGACACGGAAAGGGGATCGCTGAAGCTTTCTTT
TRBV6-6	TRBJ2-3	-	few	CASSPVLDTQYF	TGTGCCAGCAGTCCTGTTCTAGATACGCAGTATTTT
TRBV5-1	TRBJ2-3	TRBD2	-	CASSFSGGSTDTQYF	TGCGCCAGCAGCTTTAGCGGGGGGAGCACAGATACGCAGTATTTT
TRBV9	TRBJ1-1	-	-	CASSVEAGPTEAFF	TGTGCCAGCAGCGTCGAAGCAGGGCCCACTGAAGCTTTCTTT
TRBV7-9	TRBJ1-1	TRBD1	-	CASSLRQGAITEAFF	TGTGCCAGCAGCTTAAGACAGGGGGCGATCACTGAAGCTTTCTTT
TRBV11-2	TRBJ2-5	TRBD2	-	CASTPLAGGNQYF	TGTGCCAGCACCCCACTAGCGGGGGGGAACCAGTACTTC
TRBV19	TRBJ2-1	TRBD1	few	CASFPGQGIFYNEQFF	TGTGCCAGTTTCCCCGGACAGGGAATCTTTTACAATGAGCAGTTCTTC
TRBV19	TRBJ2-2	-	-	CASTRLANTGELFF	TGTGCCAGTACGCGGCTAGCTAACACCGGGGAGCTGTTTTTT
TRBV10-2	TRBJ2-3	-	few	CASSETRSTDTQYF	TGCGCCAGCAGCGAGACTAGGAGCACAGATACGCAGTATTTT
TRBV15	TRBJ2-3	-	-	CATSRATDTQYF	TGTGCCACCAGCAGAGCTACGGATACGCAGTATTTT
TRBV6-6	TRBJ2-1	-	-	CASSTQGPSYNEQFF	TGTGCCAGCAGTACCCAGGGTCCCTCCTACAATGAGCAGTTCTTC
TRBV6-1	TRBJ1-6	-	-	CASSEVSLHF	TGTGCCAGCAGTGAGGTGAGCCTCCACTTT
TRBV7-2	TRBJ2-1	TRBD2	-	CASSLLAGAGYEQFF	TGTGCCAGCAGCTTACTAGCGGGGGCTGGCTATGAGCAGTTCTTC
TRBV7-6	TRBJ2-1	TRBD1	-	CASSPGGTRIEQFF	TGTGCCAGCAGCCCAGGGGGAACTAGAATTGAGCAGTTCTTC
TRBV7-3	TRBJ2-1	-	medium-sized	CASSLYEGYNEQFF	TGTGCCAGCAGCTTATACGAGGGCTACAATGAGCAGTTCTTC